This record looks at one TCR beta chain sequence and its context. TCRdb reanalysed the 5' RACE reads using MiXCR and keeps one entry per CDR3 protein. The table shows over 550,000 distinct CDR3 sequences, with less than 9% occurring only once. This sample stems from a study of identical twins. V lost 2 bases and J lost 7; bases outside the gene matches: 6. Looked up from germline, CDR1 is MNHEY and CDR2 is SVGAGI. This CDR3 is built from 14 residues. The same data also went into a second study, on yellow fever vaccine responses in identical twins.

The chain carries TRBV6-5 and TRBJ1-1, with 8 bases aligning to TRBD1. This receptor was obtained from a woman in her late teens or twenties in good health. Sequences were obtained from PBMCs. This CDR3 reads CASSYGTGYGEAFF. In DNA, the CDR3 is TGTGCCAGCAGTTACGGGACAGGATATGGTGAAGCTTTCTTT.